The TCR beta chain under discussion was sequenced for a study of identical twins. MiXCR, run by TCRdb on the 5' RACE reads, gives a single entry per CDR3 protein. The sample consists of approximately 500,000 distinct CDR3 sequences, approximately 25% of them appearing once. In germline, CDR1 is SGHVS, CDR2 FNYEAQ. The ends were cut back, 4 bases at V and 2 bases at J, with 12 bases in the middle. This CDR3 comprises 14 residues. These sequences were also reported in another study, on T cells expressing NK-cell markers.

V is TRBV7-6 and J is TRBJ2-7; D is ambiguous. Sequencing was performed on CD4+ T cells sorted from blood. The source is a woman aged 18-29 years in good health. The CDR3 coding sequence is TGTGCCAGCAGCTCCGTCCGCCGGCCCTACGAGCAGTACTTC. Protein product: CASSSVRRPYEQYF.